This TCR beta chain was sequenced during a study of blood T cell repertoires in COVID-19. Assay used: immunoSEQ multiplex PCR; TCRdb lists only in-frame clones, some missing. Among approximately 300,000 clones listed, 75% to 95% were seen once. Followed longitudinally, the Seattle patients had been enrolled during active infection. The CDR3 totals 16 residues. Germline V CDR1 and CDR2: KGHDR, SFDVKD. The ends lost 1 base at V and 8 bases at J; junction bases unmatched: 7. The clonotype was recovered from a woman in her 30s with COVID-19, enrolled during active disease. The specimen was peripheral blood. V gene TRBV24-1 combines with J gene TRBJ2-1, with 10 bases aligning to TRBD2. The DNA for the CDR3 is TGTGCCACCAGTGATTTCCCTAGCGGGAGTAAGGATGAGCAGTTCTTC. Translation: CATSDFPSGSKDEQFF.